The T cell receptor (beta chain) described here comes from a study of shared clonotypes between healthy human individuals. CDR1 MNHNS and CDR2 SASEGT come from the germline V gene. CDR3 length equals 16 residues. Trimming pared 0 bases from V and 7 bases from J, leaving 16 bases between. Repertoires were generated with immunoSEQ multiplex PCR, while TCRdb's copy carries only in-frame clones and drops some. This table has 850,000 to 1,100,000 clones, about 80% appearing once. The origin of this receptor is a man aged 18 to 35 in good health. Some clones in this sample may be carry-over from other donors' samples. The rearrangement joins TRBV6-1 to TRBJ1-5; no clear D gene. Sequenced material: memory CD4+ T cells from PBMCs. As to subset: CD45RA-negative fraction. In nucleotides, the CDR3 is TGTGCCAGCAGTGAAGCAGGTATGGCAGTCGGGCAGCCCCAGCATTTT. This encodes CASSEAGMAVGQPQHF.